Reported below is one T cell receptor beta chain. This specimen belongs to a study of T cells in narcolepsy. From germline, CDR1 is SQVTM and CDR2 ANQGSEA. The CDR3 runs 14 residues. V was pared by 5 bases and J by 5 bases, with 13 bases between. Using immunoSEQ multiplex PCR, the repertoire was profiled, and TCRdb retains in-frame clones only, with some absent. The repertoire holds fewer than 35,000 clones, with around 83% as singletons. The sample comprised memory (CD45RA-) CD4+ T cells from blood. This TCR came from a human donor in good health. The chain combines TRBV29-1 with TRBJ1-6; D might be TRBD1 (5 bases). The CDR3 here is CSVLFAGNNSPLHF. Written as DNA, the CDR3 is TGCAGCGTTTTGTTTGCAGGGAATAATTCACCCCTCCACTTT.